Listed here are 22 T cell receptor beta chains from one sample, sequenced in a study of T cell responses to AZD1222 COVID-19 vaccine. Measured with immunoSEQ multiplex PCR; TCRdb has only the in-frame clones, and not every one. The repertoire holds 120,000 to 150,000 clones, approximately 90% seen once, with approximately 2.7% in the top ten. The input for sequencing was peripheral blood, taken on day 0 of MenACWY control vaccination. The receptors derive from an adult in good health.

V gene TRBV2 combines with J gene TRBJ1-1, with TRBD1 identical over 7 bases. Unmatched junction bases numbered 7, after V lost 6 bases and J lost 6 bases. CDR1 and CDR2 from the germline V gene are SNHLY and FYNNEI. This CDR3 has 13 residues. CDR3 sequence: CASSVQGTPEAFF. In DNA form, the CDR3 reads TGTGCCAGCAGCGTACAGGGGACCCCTGAAGCTTTCTTT.

The V and J genes are TRBV5-1 and TRBJ1-2; D gene uncertain. This CDR3 is 13 amino acids long. Per the germline V gene, CDR1 is SGHRS and CDR2 is YFSETQ. V was cut by 2 bases and J by 3 bases, with 8 bases left in between. The CDR3 protein is CASSFDGDYGYTF. In DNA form, the CDR3 reads TGCGCCAGCAGCTTCGACGGGGACTATGGCTACACCTTC.

V is TRBV19 and J is TRBJ1-2; the match to TRBD1 covers 8 bases. V dropped 4 bases and J dropped 5; count of bases not matched to a gene: 6. The V gene's germline CDR1 is LNHDA and CDR2 SQIVND (reference sequence). The CDR3 loop spans 14 amino acids. The CDR3 protein is CASSTDRGRYGYTF. The CDR3 coding sequence is TGTGCCAGTAGTACCGACAGGGGAAGGTATGGCTACACCTTC. The whole variable domain, remainder taken from reference TRBV19 and TRBJ1-2, is DGGITQSPKYLFRKEGQNVTLSCEQNLNHDAMYWYRQDPGQGLRLIYYSQIVNDFQKGDIAEGYSVSREKKESFPLTVTSAQKNPTAFYLCASSTDRGRYGYTFGSGTRLTVV.

The chain uses TRBV10-3 and TRBJ1-1; D is unresolved. V dropped 0 bases and J dropped 8 bases, with 4 bases sitting between them. Germline V lookup: CDR1 ENHRY, CDR2 SYGVKD. This CDR3 spans 11 amino acids. The CDR3 nucleotides read TGTGCCATCAGTGAGTCCGCCGAAGCTTTCTTT. Its protein product is CAISESAEAFF.

This chain joins TRBV19 and TRBJ2-7, with D perhaps matching TRBD2 (5 bases). This CDR3 spans 14 amino acids. Trimming cost V 3 bases and J 7 bases, with 16 bases left between them. Germline CDR1 LNHDA, CDR2 SQIVND (reference sequence). The CDR3 nucleotides are TGTGCCAGTAGTATGACGGGGAACCTACGGGAGCAGTACTTC. This gives the protein CASSMTGNLREQYF. Filled out from reference TRBV19 and TRBJ2-7, the complete variable domain reads DGGITQSPKYLFRKEGQNVTLSCEQNLNHDAMYWYRQDPGQGLRLIYYSQIVNDFQKGDIAEGYSVSREKKESFPLTVTSAQKNPTAFYLCASSMTGNLREQYFGPGTRLTVT.

J is TRBJ2-4 and V is TRBV3-1 (or the pseudogene TRBV3-2), with no clear D. V was trimmed by 3 bases and J by 4 bases, leaving 13 bases between them. CDR1 is LGHDT, CDR2 YNNKEL, per germline (reference sequence). CDR3 length equals 15 residues. CDR3 coding DNA: TGTGCCAGCAGCCAGGGCAGCCTCGAAAAAAACATTCAGTACTTC. Translation gives CASSQGSLEKNIQYF.

The chain joins TRBV28 to TRBJ2-7; TRBD2 is a possible D gene (6 bases). V was shortened by 4 bases and J by 7 bases, with 17 bases between the two germline ends. The CDR3 sequence is 14 residues long. Germline V gene data show CDR1 as MDHEN and CDR2 as SYDVKM. The CDR3 protein is CASSSGTPTGEQYF. The CDR3 bases are TGTGCCAGCAGTTCAGGGACTCCCACGGGGGAGCAGTACTTC.

Here the CDR3 reads CASSHPDRGKSQPQHF. Written as DNA, the CDR3 is TGTGCCAGCAGCCATCCTGACAGGGGAAAGAGTCAGCCCCAGCATTTT. V is TRBV28 and J is TRBJ1-5; 8 positions agree with TRBD1. V gave up 6 bases and J gave up 6 bases; unmatched junction bases: 13. The CDR3 spans 16 residues. Per germline, CDR1 MDHEN and CDR2 SYDVKM.

The V gene is TRBV29-1, the J gene TRBJ1-1; D is undetermined. V lost 2 bases, J lost 1 base, and 8 bases lay in between. CDR3 size: 13 residues. CDR1 is SQVTM, CDR2 ANQGSEA, per germline. CDR3 sequence (DNA): TGCAGCGTTGAAAGGCAGCAGAACACTGAAGCTTTCTTT. This sequence encodes CSVERQQNTEAFF. The variable domain in full, with the rest retrieved from reference TRBV29-1 and TRBJ1-1, is SAVISQKPSRDICQRGTSLTIQCQVDSQVTMMFWYRQQPGQSLTLIATANQGSEATYESGFVIDKFPISRPNLTFSTLTVSNMSPEDSSIYLCSVERQQNTEAFFGQGTRLTVV.

V is TRBV7-9 and J is TRBJ1-6; TRBD1 agrees at 7 bases. CDR1 and CDR2 from the germline V gene are SEHNR and FQNEAQ (reference sequence). V shed 8 bases, J shed 6 bases, and the junction held 4 bases outside the gene matches. This CDR3 contains 13 residues. DNA of the CDR3: TGTGCCAGCGGATGGGACAGTAATTCACCCCTCCACTTT. Its protein is CASGWDSNSPLHF.

Here the CDR3 DNA reads TGTGCCAGCAGTAGGGACAGTTCCTCCGGTGAAGCTTTCTTT. This gives the protein CASSRDSSSGEAFF. The rearrangement uses TRBV6-4 and TRBJ1-1; 7 nucleotides agree with TRBD1. Unmatched junction bases numbered 10, after V lost 5 bases and J lost 7 bases. The germline gives CDR1 MRHNA, CDR2 SNTAGT. The CDR3 is 14 amino acids.

The rearrangement uses TRBV10-1 and TRBJ2-7; 8 bases match TRBD1. In germline, CDR1 is WNHNN, CDR2 SYGVQD (reference sequence). Trimming cost V 3 bases and J 3 bases; bases outside gene matches: 1. The CDR3 is 13 amino acids. CDR3 amino acids: CASSDDRGYEQYF. The CDR3 DNA is TGCGCCAGCAGTGATGACAGGGGCTACGAGCAGTACTTC.

The chain employs TRBV29-1 and TRBJ1-1; D gene unclear. Germline values: CDR1 SQVTM, CDR2 ANQGSEA. CDR3 size: 11 residues. Trimming left V 3 bases short and J 5 bases short, with 7 bases between. In nucleotides, the CDR3 is TGCAGCGTTGATTGGCATACTGAAGCTTTCTTT. Protein: CSVDWHTEAFF.

V gene TRBV18 combines with J gene TRBJ1-1; the D gene is possibly TRBD1 (5 bases). Germline-derived CDR1 and CDR2 are KGHSH and LQKENI. The CDR3 has 13 amino acids. V was cut by 3 bases and J by 2 bases, with 7 bases left in between. The CDR3 loop reads CASSPTVNTEAFF. The CDR3 DNA sequence: TGTGCCAGCTCACCGACAGTTAACACTGAAGCTTTCTTT.

This clone came up once. The rearrangement joins TRBV5-1 to TRBJ1-2; 8 bases are shared with TRBD1. Germline V lookup: CDR1 SGHRS, CDR2 YFSETQ. V dropped 4 bases and J dropped 3; count of bases not matched to a gene: 8. CDR3 size: 15 residues. The CDR3 coding sequence is TGCGCCAGCAGCCCACAGACAGGGGCCCACTATGGCTACACCTTC. Residues: CASSPQTGAHYGYTF. Drawing the rest from reference TRBV5-1 and TRBJ1-2, the complete variable domain is KAGVTQTPRYLIKTRGQQVTLSCSPISGHRSVSWYQQTPGQGLQFLFEYFSETQRNKGNFPGRFSGRQFSNSRSEMNVSTLELGDSALYLCASSPQTGAHYGYTFGSGTRLTVV.

The V and J genes are TRBV5-5 and TRBJ2-7; D is possibly TRBD2 (5 bases). CDR1 and CDR2 from the germline V gene are SGHKS and YYEKEE (reference sequence). The CDR3 loop spans 13 amino acids. V gave up 4 bases and J gave up 4 bases, with 12 bases separating them. The CDR3 loop reads CASSPVRTYEQYF. In nucleotides, the CDR3 is TGTGCCAGCAGCCCAGTCCGGACTTACGAGCAGTACTTC.

A remark on this clone: This CDR3 is also generated by other DNA sequences in the sample. V and J are TRBV18 and TRBJ1-4; 7 nucleotides agree with TRBD1. The CDR3 is made up of 15 amino acids. Losses at the gene ends were 3 bases for V and 3 bases for J; bases not matched to a gene: 4. Germline CDR1 is KGHSH and CDR2 is LQKENI. The CDR3 DNA sequence: TGTGCCAGCTCACCCGGACAGGAGCCTAATGAAAAACTGTTTTTT. Translation: CASSPGQEPNEKLFF.

The chain joins TRBV5-1 to TRBJ1-1, with D possibly being TRBD1 (5 bases). The CDR3 consists of 14 residues. The V gene's germline CDR1 is SGHRS and CDR2 YFSETQ. Trimming left V 1 base short and J 7 bases short, with 14 bases between. CDR3 sequence reads: CASSLTSGVDEAFF. The DNA of the CDR3 is TGCGCCAGCAGCTTGACTTCGGGGGTGGATGAAGCTTTCTTT. The entire variable domain, with the rest obtained from reference TRBV5-1 and TRBJ1-1, is as follows: KAGVTQTPRYLIKTRGQQVTLSCSPISGHRSVSWYQQTPGQGLQFLFEYFSETQRNKGNFPGRFSGRQFSNSRSEMNVSTLELGDSALYLCASSLTSGVDEAFFGQGTRLTVV.

This sequence joins TRBV28 and TRBJ1-2, with TRBD1 as a possible D gene (6 bases). The V gene lost 7 bases and the J gene lost 2 bases, with 11 bases spanning the gap. The length of the CDR3 is 13 residues. Germline V gene data show CDR1 as MDHEN and CDR2 as SYDVKM. As DNA, the CDR3 is TGTGCCAGCACGGGAGGGGGGAACTATGGCTACACCTTC. Its protein is CASTGGGNYGYTF.

The gene calls are TRBV7-9 and TRBJ1-4, with a tentative D call TRBD1 (6 bases). This CDR3 comprises 14 residues. Germline CDR1 SEHNR, CDR2 FQNEAQ (reference sequence). V was pared by 2 bases and J by 7 bases, with 11 bases between. The CDR3 protein is CASSLSGAGEKLFF. CDR3 in DNA: TGTGCCAGCAGCTTATCAGGGGCGGGTGAAAAACTGTTTTTT. The whole variable domain, remainder taken from reference TRBV7-9 and TRBJ1-4, is DTGVSQNPRHKITKRGQNVTFRCDPISEHNRLYWYRQTLGQGPEFLTYFQNEAQLEKSRLLSDRFSAERPKGSFSTLEIQRTEQGDSAMYLCASSLSGAGEKLFFGSGTQLSVL.

CDR3 region: CATSRDEGATNEKLFF. DNA for the CDR3: TGTGCCACCAGCAGAGACGAGGGGGCAACTAATGAAAAACTGTTTTTT. V usage is TRBV15 and J usage is TRBJ1-4; D is possibly TRBD1 (6 bases). Germline V CDR1 and CDR2: LNHNV, YYDKDF (reference sequence). The length of the CDR3 is 16 residues. V lost 0 bases to trimming and J lost 0 bases, with 8 bases between them.

This chain connects TRBV7-2 to TRBJ1-5; possible D gene TRBD1, 5 bases. V shed 2 bases and J shed 2 bases, with 7 bases lying between them. Germline CDR1 SGHTA, CDR2 FQGNSA. The CDR3 spans 14 residues. The CDR3 DNA reads TGTGCCAGCAGCTTACAGGGAGGCAATCAGCCCCAGCATTTT. It encodes CASSLQGGNQPQHF.